This passage covers 10 T cell receptor beta chains from one sample sequenced in a study of cytomegalovirus exposure and HLA in healthy donors. The study ran its PCR with 60 Vbeta and 13 Jbeta primers. TCRdb's copy holds only in-frame clones and misses some; the assay was immunoSEQ multiplex PCR. In the table there are 100,000 to 150,000 clones, 70% to 85% of which are singletons. The material sequenced was PBMCs. The receptors were sampled from a woman aged 50 to 65 in good health and CMV-seronegative.

J is TRBJ2-3 and V is TRBV11-3; TRBD2 agrees at 10 bases. The CDR3 contains 16 residues. The germline CDR1 and CDR2 sequences are SGHNT and YENEEA. Losses at the gene ends were 4 bases for V and 2 bases for J; bases not matched to a gene: 6. CDR3 in amino acids: CASSSGLAENTDTQYF. CDR3 sequence (DNA): TGTGCCAGCAGCTCAGGACTAGCGGAAAACACAGATACGCAGTATTTT.

The chain uses TRBV5-6 and TRBJ2-3; 7 nucleotides align to TRBD1. This CDR3 region has 14 residues. Looked up from germline, CDR1 is SGHDT and CDR2 is YYEEEE. The ends lost 1 base at V and 10 bases at J; junction bases unmatched: 9. The CDR3 DNA sequence: TGTGCCAGCAGCTTGAGGGACAGACACCAGGCGCAGTATTTT. Encoded protein: CASSLRDRHQAQYF.

The chain has TRBV6-5 and TRBJ2-5; 9 bases fit TRBD1. The CDR3 totals 13 residues. With 6 bases clipped from V and 5 bases from J, the junction kept 4 bases outside the gene matches. Germline CDR1 and CDR2: MNHEY and SVGAGI. CDR3: CASRRTGAETQYF. Here the CDR3 DNA reads TGTGCCAGCAGGAGGACAGGGGCGGAGACCCAGTACTTC.

V gene TRBV5-4 combines with J gene TRBJ1-1; 12 nucleotides line up with TRBD1. Trimming at V came to 5 bases and at J to 4 bases, leaving 9 bases not matched to a gene. The CDR3 is 16 amino acids. CDR1 SGHNT and CDR2 YYREEE come from the germline V gene (reference sequence). The CDR3 nucleotides are TGTGCCAGCAGGGCCGGGACAGGGGGCTTGGGCACTGAAGCTTTCTTT. This encodes CASRAGTGGLGTEAFF.

The chain is built from TRBV7-2 and TRBJ1-1; D is unclear. Trimming removed 6 bases from V and 4 bases from J, with 15 bases in between. The CDR3 contains 14 residues. The germline V gene encodes CDR1 SGHTA and CDR2 FQGNSA. This chain's CDR3 is CASSLAGYFTEAFF. CDR3 nucleotides: TGTGCCAGCAGTCTAGCGGGGTATTTCACTGAAGCTTTCTTT.

J is TRBJ2-2 and V is TRBV29-1, with D uncertain. The ends were cut back, 1 base at V and 5 bases at J, with 5 bases in the middle. Germline-derived CDR1 and CDR2 are SQVTM and ANQGSEA. This CDR3 comprises 12 residues. The CDR3: CSVEGRTGELFF. CDR3 nucleotides: TGCAGCGTTGAAGGGCGGACCGGGGAGCTGTTTTTT.

This clone came up a few times. V and J are TRBV28 and TRBJ1-2, with 7 bases lining up with TRBD1. This CDR3 comprises 14 residues. V lost 6 bases to trimming and J lost 4 bases; unmatched junction nucleotides: 8. Germline CDR1 and CDR2: MDHEN and SYDVKM. The CDR3 region has the DNA TGTGCCAGCAGCCAAGACAGGGAACCCTATGGCTACACCTTC. Protein: CASSQDREPYGYTF.

This chain connects TRBV2 to TRBJ2-1; TRBD2 agrees at 7 bases. J was trimmed by 4 bases and V by 1 base; bases with no gene match: 7. The V gene's germline CDR1 is SNHLY and CDR2 FYNNEI. The CDR3 sequence is 16 residues long. CDR3 protein: CASSEGTRRVYNEQFF. The CDR3 DNA reads as TGTGCCAGCAGTGAAGGGACTAGACGGGTATACAATGAGCAGTTCTTC.

The J gene is TRBJ2-3, the V gene TRBV5-1; D remains unclear. V lost 7 bases to trimming and J lost 2 bases, with 2 bases between them. The CDR3 sequence is 10 residues long. Germline lookup yields CDR1 SGHRS and CDR2 YFSETQ. The CDR3 loop reads CASLTDTQYF. The CDR3 DNA is TGCGCCAGCCTCACAGATACGCAGTATTTT.

The chain combines TRBV7-9 with TRBJ2-2; no definite D call. Germline V gene data show CDR1 as SEHNR and CDR2 as FQNEAQ (reference sequence). There are 13 residues in the CDR3. Deletions cut 6 bases from V and 1 base from J, with 6 bases between. The CDR3: CASRRLNTGELFF. The DNA of the CDR3 is TGTGCCAGCAGGAGGTTGAACACCGGGGAGCTGTTTTTT.